This T cell receptor (beta chain) was sequenced during a study of control samples from healthy donors and cancer patients. V lost 6 bases and J lost 0, with 3 bases in between. Germline V gives CDR1 SGHDN, CDR2 FVKESK. The CDR3 loop spans 13 amino acids. Only in-frame clones appear in the TCRdb table, and some are missing; sequencing was by immunoSEQ multiplex PCR. The table shows 90,000 to 100,000 clones, with around nine tenths occurring only once. The sequence derives from a woman aged 18-30 years in good health. This rearrangement joins TRBV14 to TRBJ2-6, with no clear D. Sequenced material: blood. CDR3 DNA sequence: TGTGCCAGCAGGGACTCTGGGGCCAACGTCCTGACTTTC. Translation gives CASRDSGANVLTF. Full variable domain (rest looked up from reference TRBV14 and TRBJ2-6): EAGVTQFPSHSVIEKGQTVTLRCDPISGHDNLYWYRRVMGKEIKFLLHFVKESKQDESGMPNNRFLAERTGGTYSTLKVQPAELEDSGVYFCASRDSGANVLTFGAGSRLTVL.